The 18 T cell receptor beta chains in this list originate from one sample, sequenced in a study of cytomegalovirus exposure and HLA in healthy donors. Use of 60 Vbeta and 13 Jbeta primers characterized the PCR. The repertoire was sequenced with immunoSEQ multiplex PCR; TCRdb's copy has only in-frame clones and lacks some. This sample's table has under 200,000 clones. Sequenced material: PBMCs. These receptor sequences come from a man aged 30 to 39 in good health and CMV-seronegative.

This rearrangement joins TRBV19 to TRBJ2-1; a weak D match, TRBD2 (5 bases). The CDR3 extends over 15 amino acids. With 5 bases removed from V and 8 bases from J, the gap between germline ends came to 19 bases. CDR1 LNHDA and CDR2 SQIVND come from the germline V gene (reference sequence). The CDR3 sequence: CASSPPDSMLHEQFF. The CDR3 coding sequence is TGTGCCAGTAGTCCCCCGGACTCAATGCTCCATGAGCAGTTCTTC. Looking up the rest from reference TRBV19 and TRBJ2-1 gives the full variable domain: DGGITQSPKYLFRKEGQNVTLSCEQNLNHDAMYWYRQDPGQGLRLIYYSQIVNDFQKGDIAEGYSVSREKKESFPLTVTSAQKNPTAFYLCASSPPDSMLHEQFFGPGTRLTVL.

The J gene is TRBJ2-7, the V gene TRBV5-1; 14 bases line up with TRBD2. The V gene's germline CDR1 is SGHRS and CDR2 YFSETQ. The CDR3 covers 14 residues. J was trimmed by 3 bases and V by 4 bases; bases with no gene match: 0. The CDR3 loop is CASSGTSGGYEQYF. DNA for the CDR3: TGCGCCAGCAGCGGGACTAGCGGGGGCTACGAGCAGTACTTC.

This sequence joins TRBV7-9 and TRBJ2-7; 7 nucleotides align to TRBD1. The J segment lost 7 bases and the V segment lost 5 bases, leaving 17 bases of the junction unmatched. The CDR3 is 16 amino acids. Germline V gives CDR1 SEHNR, CDR2 FQNEAQ (reference sequence). CDR3 nucleotide sequence: TGTGCCAGCAGCCAACCTGGGACAGCCGGTGCTGGGGAGCAGTACTTC. Translation: CASSQPGTAGAGEQYF.

CDR3 loop: CASRPGRVGNTEAFF. CDR3 coding DNA: TGTGCCAGCAGACCGGGTCGGGTTGGGAACACTGAAGCTTTCTTT. This chain uses TRBV5-5 with TRBJ1-1; no clear D gene. CDR3 length: 15 amino acids. The germline V and J ends were trimmed by 5 bases and 1 base, with 15 bases remaining between them. Looked up from germline, CDR1 is SGHKS and CDR2 is YYEKEE (reference sequence).

The chain joins TRBV20-1 to TRBJ1-2; D is unresolved. From germline, CDR1 is DFQATT and CDR2 SNEGSKA (reference sequence). V lost 6 bases to trimming and J lost 7 bases, with 9 bases between them. CDR3 length equals 10 residues. CDR3 nucleotide sequence: TGCAGTGCAAAGCAGCGTGGCTACACCTTC. This translates into CSAKQRGYTF.

The chain employs TRBV4-1 and TRBJ2-1; 7 bases fit TRBD2. The trim removed 0 bases at V and 3 bases at J, leaving 5 bases unmatched. Germline-derived CDR1 and CDR2 are MGHRA and YSYEKL. The CDR3 spans 16 residues. CDR3 nucleotides: TGCGCCAGCAGCCAAGATTTCACTAGCGACTACAATGAGCAGTTCTTC. This encodes CASSQDFTSDYNEQFF.

This chain uses TRBV28 with TRBJ2-1; TRBD1 matches at 8 bases. The CDR3 runs to 12 residues. Trimming removed 7 bases from V and 10 bases from J; junction bases left unmatched: 6. CDR1 MDHEN and CDR2 SYDVKM come from the germline V gene. The CDR3 reads CASTRGQGEQFF. The CDR3 DNA sequence: TGTGCCAGCACCCGAGGACAGGGAGAGCAGTTCTTC.

The rearrangement uses TRBV4-1 and TRBJ1-2, with D unclear. The CDR3 consists of 15 residues. In germline, CDR1 is MGHRA, CDR2 YSYEKL. Trimming pared 0 bases from V and 7 bases from J, leaving 15 bases between. The CDR3 DNA reads TGCGCCAGCAGCCAAGATAATCCCCGGGAGTTTGGCTACACCTTC. Residues: CASSQDNPREFGYTF.

The chain joins TRBV27 to TRBJ1-2; 9 nucleotides agree with TRBD1. Germline V gene data show CDR1 as MNHEY and CDR2 as SMNVEV (reference sequence). The CDR3 runs 16 residues. V lost 5 bases and J lost 4; bases outside the gene matches: 11. The DNA for the CDR3 is TGTGCCAGCAGTCCTCACTCCCGGACAGGGGCCTATGGCTACACCTTC. Translating gives CASSPHSRTGAYGYTF.

CDR3 protein: CASSLALGQSYEQYF. The CDR3 bases are TGTGCCAGCAGCTTGGCATTGGGACAGTCCTACGAGCAGTACTTC. The chain recombines TRBV7-9 with TRBJ2-7, with 7 nucleotides matching TRBD1. Germline CDR1 and CDR2: SEHNR and FQNEAQ (reference sequence). With 3 bases clipped from V and 1 base from J, the junction kept 6 bases outside the gene matches. The CDR3 loop spans 15 amino acids.

The chain carries TRBV25-1 and TRBJ1-2, with a possible D match to TRBD1 (5 bases). The ends were cut back, 3 bases at V and 0 bases at J, with 14 bases in the middle. The CDR3 has 16 residues. Looked up from germline, CDR1 is MGHDK and CDR2 is SYGVNS. The CDR3 DNA reads TGTGCCAGCAGTGACCATGGGGCAGCCGCTAACTATGGCTACACCTTC. Its protein product is CASSDHGAAANYGYTF.

J is TRBJ2-2 and V is TRBV2; 8 bases map to TRBD2. The CDR3 extends over 16 amino acids. The V segment lost 2 bases and the J segment 0 bases; nucleotides outside the gene matches: 2. Germline V CDR1 and CDR2: SNHLY, FYNNEI. The CDR3 sequence is CASSERGGANTGELFF. The CDR3 bases are TGTGCCAGCAGTGAACGGGGGGGAGCGAACACCGGGGAGCTGTTTTTT.

The chain is built from TRBV5-1 and TRBJ1-1, with 7 bases aligning to TRBD1. V shed 6 bases, J shed 3 bases, and the junction held 8 bases outside the gene matches. Germline CDR1 reads SGHRS; CDR2 reads YFSETQ. The length of the CDR3 is 14 residues. The CDR3 loop reads CASTPGQGDTEAFF. CDR3 DNA: TGCGCCAGCACTCCGGGGCAGGGGGACACTGAAGCTTTCTTT.

This chain joins TRBV9 and TRBJ2-7; 8 bases are a match to TRBD2. Germline-derived CDR1 and CDR2 are SGDLS and YYNGEE. V lost 4 bases and J lost 3; bases outside the gene matches: 9. The CDR3 totals 15 residues. The CDR3 DNA reads TGTGCCAGCAGCTCCGGAACTAGCGGTTACTACGAGCAGTACTTC. It yields the protein CASSSGTSGYYEQYF.

V usage is TRBV5-4 and J usage is TRBJ1-1; TRBD1 matches 7 bases. V gave up 4 bases and J gave up 1 base; unmatched junction bases: 4. This CDR3 has 14 residues. Germline loops: CDR1 SGHNT, CDR2 YYREEE (reference sequence). CDR3 sequence reads: CASSLGQANTEAFF. The CDR3 region has the DNA TGTGCCAGCAGCCTAGGACAGGCGAACACTGAAGCTTTCTTT. The whole variable domain, remainder taken from reference TRBV5-4 and TRBJ1-1, is ETGVTQSPTHLIKTRGQQVTLRCSSQSGHNTVSWYQQALGQGPQFIFQYYREEENGRGNFPPRFSGLQFPNYSSELNVNALELDDSALYLCASSLGQANTEAFFGQGTRLTVV.

Details on this clone: The junction does not match germline at one end; this may be a read error. This sequence joins TRBV5-1 and TRBJ2-7; possibly TRBD2 for D (6 bases). CDR1 is SGHRS and CDR2 is YFSETQ in the germline V gene. The CDR3 has 14 residues. CDR3 sequence (DNA): TGCGCCAGCAGCTTGGTGGGGGGTCAATCGCCCACGTCCTTC. Translated: CASSLVGGQSPTSF. Supplemented by reference TRBV5-1 and TRBJ2-7, the full variable domain reads KAGVTQTPRYLIKTRGQQVTLSCSPISGHRSVSWYQQTPGQGLQFLFEYFSETQRNKGNFPGRFSGRQFSNSRSEMNVSTLELGDSALYLCASSLVGGQSPTSFGPGTRLTVT.

This rearrangement joins TRBV5-1 to TRBJ2-1; 12 nucleotides agree with TRBD2. The V gene's germline CDR1 is SGHRS and CDR2 YFSETQ. This CDR3 is 18 amino acids long. V was clipped by 4 bases and J by 5 bases; unmatched bases: 13. The CDR3 DNA sequence: TGCGCCAGCAGCCGGGACGTCGCTAGCGGGAGGGCCCACAATGAGCAGTTCTTC. This encodes CASSRDVASGRAHNEQFF.

The chain is built from TRBV7-2 and TRBJ2-3; D gene unclear. V was pared by 5 bases and J by 2 bases, with 5 bases between. Germline V CDR1 and CDR2: SGHTA, FQGNSA. The CDR3 covers 12 residues. CDR3 nucleotide sequence: TGTGCCAGCAGCCGCTACACAGATACGCAGTATTTT. This encodes CASSRYTDTQYF. The entire variable domain, with the rest obtained from reference TRBV7-2 and TRBJ2-3, is as follows: GAGVSQSPSNKVTEKGKDVELRCDPISGHTALYWYRQSLGQGLEFLIYFQGNSAPDKSGLPSDRFSAERTGGSVSTLTIQRTQQEDSAVYLCASSRYTDTQYFGPGTRLTVL.